A single sample is the source of the 18 T cell receptor beta chains below, sequenced in a study of OX40 agonist ivuxolimab in advanced cancers. The protocol was immunoSEQ multiplex PCR, while the TCRdb copy is restricted to in-frame clones and leaves out a portion. The repertoire holds 55,000 to 60,000 clones, with roughly 77% as singletons. The source material was CD4+ or CD8+ T cells sorted from blood, sampled in a trial of the OX40 agonist ivuxolimab. These receptor sequences come from an adult with an advanced solid tumor such as melanoma, head and neck, liver or kidney cancer.

This clone was recorded a few times. The chain couples TRBV11-2 to TRBJ1-1; the D is unclear. The CDR3 sequence is 13 residues long. Trimming removed 5 bases from V and 0 bases from J, with 7 bases in between. Germline CDR1 is SGHAT and CDR2 is FQNNGV. As DNA, the CDR3 is TGTGCCAGCAGCGCTAGGGTGAACACTGAAGCTTTCTTT. It translates to CASSARVNTEAFF.

The rearrangement joins TRBV7-2 to TRBJ1-6; D is unclear. The CDR3 runs to 13 residues. Germline CDR1 SGHTA, CDR2 FQGNSA. V was pared by 3 bases and J by 9 bases, with 9 bases between. The CDR3 DNA follows: TGTGCCAGCAGCTTCGAGGACCGTTCACCCCTCCACTTT. Its protein product is CASSFEDRSPLHF.

The chain links TRBV7-8 to TRBJ2-2, with D possibly being TRBD1 (6 bases). Germline V gene sequence: CDR1 SGHVS, CDR2 FQNEAQ. Trimming took off 7 bases at V and 0 bases at J, with 12 bases between the two ends. The CDR3 runs to 15 residues. Here the CDR3 reads CASTQGFANTGELFF. The CDR3 DNA follows: TGTGCCAGCACGCAGGGGTTCGCGAACACCGGGGAGCTGTTTTTT.

The rearrangement links TRBV5-1 to TRBJ2-7, with a possible D match to TRBD2 (6 bases). The CDR3 loop spans 15 amino acids. The ends were cut back, 4 bases at V and 2 bases at J, with 16 bases in the middle. Germline loops: CDR1 SGHRS, CDR2 YFSETQ. The DNA for the CDR3 is TGCGCCAGCAGCCCCCGAGGAGGGGCGACCTACGAGCAGTACTTC. As protein: CASSPRGGATYEQYF.

This chain joins TRBV11-2 and TRBJ1-3, with D uncertain. Trimming removed 4 bases at V and 0 bases at J, with 7 bases between. The CDR3 consists of 14 residues. Germline V CDR1 and CDR2: SGHAT, FQNNGV. The DNA for the CDR3 is TGTGCCAGCAGCTCCCGCACCTCTGGAAACACCATATATTTT. Translation gives CASSSRTSGNTIYF.

The chain is built from TRBV28 and TRBJ1-5; no clear D. Trimming pared 4 bases from V and 4 bases from J, leaving 2 bases between. Per the germline V gene, CDR1 is MDHEN and CDR2 is SYDVKM. CDR3 size: 11 residues. Here the CDR3 reads CASSWNQPQHF. CDR3 bases: TGTGCCAGCAGTTGGAATCAGCCCCAGCATTTT.

The J gene is TRBJ1-3, the V gene TRBV2; 9 nucleotides align to TRBD1. Germline trimming cut 6 bases from V and 7 bases from J; bases unmatched to any gene: 10. Germline V gene data show CDR1 as SNHLY and CDR2 as FYNNEI. This CDR3 comprises 15 residues. The CDR3 DNA is TGTGCCAGCAGAGATCCGGGACAGGGAGGGAACACCATATATTTT. Protein sequence: CASRDPGQGGNTIYF. The full variable domain, completed using reference TRBV2 and TRBJ1-3, is EPEVTQTPSHQVTQMGQEVILRCVPISNHLYFYWYRQILGQKVEFLVSFYNNEISEKSEIFDDQFSVERPDGSNFTLKIRSTKLEDSAMYFCASRDPGQGGNTIYFGEGSWLTVV.

The chain joins TRBV5-1 to TRBJ2-5; the match to TRBD2 covers 12 bases. The CDR3 has 16 residues. After removal of 6 bases from V and 4 bases from J, the junction contained 10 bases not matched to a gene. The germline gives CDR1 SGHRS, CDR2 YFSETQ. Here the CDR3 reads CASTSFLAGGRETQYF. The CDR3 region has the DNA TGCGCCAGCACCTCCTTCCTAGCGGGGGGGCGAGAGACCCAGTACTTC.

This chain connects TRBV5-1 to TRBJ2-3; 11 bases line up with TRBD2. Germline CDR1 is SGHRS and CDR2 is YFSETQ. The ends lost 1 base at V and 6 bases at J; junction bases unmatched: 7. The CDR3 has 16 amino acids. CDR3 residues: CASSLLLAGGRDTQYF. The CDR3 coding sequence is TGCGCCAGCAGCTTGCTGCTAGCGGGGGGCCGGGATACGCAGTATTTT.

This chain connects TRBV4-1 to TRBJ2-5, with a weak D call TRBD2 (5 bases). CDR1 and CDR2 from the germline V gene are MGHRA and YSYEKL. The germline V and J ends were trimmed by 0 bases and 5 bases, with 13 bases remaining between them. This CDR3 is built from 15 residues. The CDR3: CASSQDLRGWETQYF. DNA of the CDR3: TGCGCCAGCAGCCAAGATCTCCGGGGTTGGGAGACCCAGTACTTC.

This chain uses TRBV7-9 with TRBJ2-5; 8 bases are shared with TRBD2. The V segment lost 5 bases and the J segment 2 bases; nucleotides outside the gene matches: 4. The CDR3 has 14 residues. Germline V lookup: CDR1 SEHNR, CDR2 FQNEAQ (reference sequence). CDR3 sequence reads: CASSPGGGQETQYF. The CDR3 coding sequence is TGTGCCAGCAGCCCCGGGGGGGGGCAAGAGACCCAGTACTTC.

J is TRBJ1-2 and V is TRBV19; 9 bases map to TRBD1. Germline loops: CDR1 LNHDA, CDR2 SQIVND (reference sequence). Trimming cost V 7 bases and J 3 bases; bases outside gene matches: 3. The CDR3 length is 13 residues. The CDR3 DNA follows: TGTGCCAGTATAAGGACAGGGGACTATGGCTACACCTTC. This translates into CASIRTGDYGYTF.

This chain joins TRBV6-1 and TRBJ1-1; TRBD1 aligns across 7 bases. The germline gives CDR1 MNHNS, CDR2 SASEGT. Trimming removed 5 bases from V and 0 bases from J; junction bases left unmatched: 6. The length of the CDR3 is 15 residues. The CDR3 reads CASSKTGDMNTEAFF. DNA of the CDR3: TGTGCCAGCAGTAAAACAGGGGACATGAACACTGAAGCTTTCTTT.

The chain couples TRBV2 to TRBJ1-2; 9 bases are shared with TRBD1. CDR1 and CDR2 (germline): SNHLY, FYNNEI. There are 15 residues in the CDR3. The V gene end was trimmed by 5 bases and the J gene end by 1 base; junction bases not matched to a gene: 5. DNA of the CDR3: TGTGCCAGCAGTCCGGACAGGGGCCGTAACTATGGCTACACCTTC. This encodes CASSPDRGRNYGYTF.

V usage is TRBV9 and J usage is TRBJ1-5, with no clear D. Trimming took off 2 bases at V and 3 bases at J, with 6 bases between the two ends. This CDR3 is 13 amino acids long. CDR1 and CDR2 from the germline V gene are SGDLS and YYNGEE. CDR3 DNA sequence: TGTGCCAGCAGCGTTACGGACAATCAGCCCCAGCATTTT. Encoded protein: CASSVTDNQPQHF.

V usage is TRBV19 and J usage is TRBJ1-5; D is perhaps TRBD1 (6 bases). CDR3 size: 15 residues. V gave up 3 bases and J gave up 5 bases, with 14 bases separating them. Germline V CDR1 and CDR2: LNHDA, SQIVND (reference sequence). The CDR3 reads CASSIGGATYQPQHF. The CDR3 nucleotides are TGTGCCAGTAGTATTGGGGGGGCCACCTATCAGCCCCAGCATTTT.

The gene calls are TRBV6-6 and TRBJ1-1; D uncertain. V lost 6 bases to trimming and J lost 5 bases, with 7 bases between them. Germline-derived CDR1 and CDR2 are MNHNY and SVGAGI (reference sequence). The CDR3 is 11 residues long. The CDR3 loop is CASRDGTEAFF. DNA for the CDR3: TGTGCCAGCAGGGATGGGACTGAAGCTTTCTTT.

This chain connects TRBV5-6 to TRBJ2-7; D is ambiguous. CDR1 and CDR2 (germline): SGHDT, YYEEEE. Trimming cost V 4 bases and J 1 base, with 15 bases left between them. This CDR3 is 15 amino acids long. The CDR3 nucleotides read TGTGCCAGCAGCGCTCGAGACTGGCGGTCCTACGAGCAGTACTTC. This codes for CASSARDWRSYEQYF.